This TCR beta chain emerged from a study of shared clonotypes between healthy human individuals. About the research overall: The people who gave samples were two women and a few men aged 18 to 49. Study-wide points: Larger richness was generally estimated for naive than memory subsets.

Every donor was a Caucasian adult from Nashville, Tennessee. TCRdb's copy holds only in-frame clones and misses some; the assay was immunoSEQ multiplex PCR. The profile covers about 380,000 clones, with about 96% appearing a single time and about 0.32% taken by the ten largest. On this clone: What it binds is not known.

V gave up 0 bases and J gave up 0 bases, with 7 bases separating them. The length of the CDR3 is 15 residues. From germline, CDR1 is SGHDT and CDR2 YYEEEE. V usage is TRBV5-6 and J usage is TRBJ1-5; D remains ambiguous. This TCR came from a man younger than 45 in good health. The specimen sequenced was memory CD8+ T cells sorted from blood. Subset noted: CD45RO+ cells pooled with CCR7-negative TemRA cells. The DNA of the CDR3 is TGTGCCAGCAGCTTGGAGCTCTATAGCAATCAGCCCCAGCATTTT. This gives the protein CASSLELYSNQPQHF.